This T cell receptor (beta chain) was sequenced during a study of monozygotic twins with inflammatory bowel disease. Study-wide findings and caveats: Reduced clonotype sharing with other individuals was observed in IBD patients relative to healthy twins, especially with disease activity. Those with IBD had lower TCRbeta diversity (inverse Simpson) than their healthy co-twins did.

Regarding this clonotype: Its matching antigen is unknown.

One entry per CDR3 protein, without DNA, is what TCRdb gives after re-calling the 5' RACE reads. This sample's table has roughly 300,000 distinct CDR3 sequences. Germline-derived CDR1 and CDR2 are SGHAT and FQDESV (reference sequence). The CDR3 totals 16 residues. This chain links TRBV11-1 with TRBJ2-7; with no DNA, the TCRdb D assignment of TRBD2 cannot be verified. The sequencing input was blood. The receptor was derived from a human donor with ulcerative colitis or Crohn's disease, or a healthy co-twin of an affected twin (not recorded which). This CDR3 reads CASSLALASGDNEQYF.